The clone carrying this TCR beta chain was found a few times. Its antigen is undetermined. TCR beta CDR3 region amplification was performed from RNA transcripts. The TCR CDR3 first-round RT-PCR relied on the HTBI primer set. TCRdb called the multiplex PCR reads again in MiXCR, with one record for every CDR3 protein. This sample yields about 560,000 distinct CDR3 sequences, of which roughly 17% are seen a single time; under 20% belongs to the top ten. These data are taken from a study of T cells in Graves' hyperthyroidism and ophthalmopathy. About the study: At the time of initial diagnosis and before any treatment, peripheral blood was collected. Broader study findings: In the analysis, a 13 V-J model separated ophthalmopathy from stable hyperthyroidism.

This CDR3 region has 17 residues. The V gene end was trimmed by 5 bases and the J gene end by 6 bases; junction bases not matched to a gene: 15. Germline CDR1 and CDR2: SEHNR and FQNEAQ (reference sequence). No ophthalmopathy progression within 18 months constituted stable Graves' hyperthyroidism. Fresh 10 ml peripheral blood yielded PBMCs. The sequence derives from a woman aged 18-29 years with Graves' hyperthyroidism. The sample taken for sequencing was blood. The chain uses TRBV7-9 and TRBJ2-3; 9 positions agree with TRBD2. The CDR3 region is CASSPPLAGPPMDTQYF. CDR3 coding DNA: TGTGCCAGCAGCCCACCGCTAGCGGGACCGCCGATGGATACGCAGTATTTT.